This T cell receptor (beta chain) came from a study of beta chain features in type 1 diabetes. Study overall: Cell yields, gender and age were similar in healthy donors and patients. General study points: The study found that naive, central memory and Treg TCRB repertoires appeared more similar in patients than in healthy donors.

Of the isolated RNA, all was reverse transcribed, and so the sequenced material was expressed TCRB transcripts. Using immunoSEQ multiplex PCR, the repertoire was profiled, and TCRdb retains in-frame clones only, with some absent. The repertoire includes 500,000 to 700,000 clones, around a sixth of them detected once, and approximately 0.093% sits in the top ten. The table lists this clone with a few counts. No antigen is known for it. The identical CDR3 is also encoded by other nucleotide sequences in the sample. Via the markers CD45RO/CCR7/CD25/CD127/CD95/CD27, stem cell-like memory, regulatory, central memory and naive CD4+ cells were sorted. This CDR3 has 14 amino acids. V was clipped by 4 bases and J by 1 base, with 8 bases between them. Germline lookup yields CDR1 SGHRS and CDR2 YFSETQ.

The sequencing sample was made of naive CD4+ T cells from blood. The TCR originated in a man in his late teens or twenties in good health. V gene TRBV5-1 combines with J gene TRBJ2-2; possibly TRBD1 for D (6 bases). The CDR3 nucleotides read TGCGCCAGCAGCCTCAGGGGGAACACCGGGGAGCTGTTTTTT. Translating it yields CASSLRGNTGELFF.